This T cell receptor beta chain was sequenced in a study of blood T cell repertoires in COVID-19. This table comes from immunoSEQ multiplex PCR, and its TCRdb copy is limited to in-frame clones, with some not included. The sample has under 40,000 clones; more than 75% are singletons. Between the trimmed V and J ends, which lost 3 bases and 0 bases, there was a span of 11 bases. This CDR3 is built from 14 residues. Germline CDR1 is DFQATT and CDR2 is SNEGSKA (reference sequence). The chain employs TRBV20-1 and TRBJ1-1; D is unresolved. The sequenced sample was peripheral blood. This receptor was obtained from a man between 50 and 59 years old with active or convalescent COVID-19. CDR3 residues: CSASPWAVNTEAFF. In DNA form, the CDR3 reads TGCAGTGCTAGTCCCTGGGCTGTGAACACTGAAGCTTTCTTT.